This TCR beta chain stems from a study of OX40 agonist ivuxolimab in advanced cancers. Across the whole study: Ivuxolimab is a fully human IgG2 antibody that activates OX40 (CD134). With a range of about 20 to 79, age averaged approximately 60 years, and nearly 85% were male. Patients in dose escalation had liver, melanoma, kidney or head and neck cancers.

V dropped 3 bases and J dropped 0 bases, with 15 bases sitting between them. CDR1 is LGHNA, CDR2 YSLEER, per germline. The CDR3 loop spans 17 amino acids. Clones were sequenced by immunoSEQ multiplex PCR, and TCRdb holds only the in-frame ones, with some missing. Of roughly 76,000 clones in the sample, 90% to 95% were seen once. The sample in question was CD4+ or CD8+ T cells sorted from blood, obtained in a trial of the OX40 agonist ivuxolimab. The V call is TRBV4-3, the J call TRBJ1-3; the D gene is possibly TRBD1 (5 bases). This clonotype originated in an adult with an advanced solid tumor such as melanoma, head and neck, liver or kidney cancer. CDR3 DNA sequence: TGCGCCAGCAGCCAGGACCTGACAGCGATCTCTGGAAACACCATATATTTT. This gives the protein CASSQDLTAISGNTIYF.